These 18 T cell receptor beta chains came from one sample sequenced in a study of sequential checkpoint blockade in melanoma. The repertoire was sequenced with immunoSEQ multiplex PCR; TCRdb's copy has only in-frame clones and lacks some. The sample yields 25,000 to 35,000 clones, roughly 73% seen once. The treatment was: randomized to nivolumab then ipilimumab (arm A) or the reverse (arm B). The sample here was CD8+ T cells sorted from blood (inferred from file names), taken from a patient given nivolumab and ipilimumab in sequence. These receptors all stem from a human donor with melanoma.

The rearrangement uses TRBV27 and TRBJ2-2; D gene uncertain. V gave up 0 bases and J gave up 6 bases, with 14 bases separating them. The CDR3 has 16 amino acids. The germline CDR1 and CDR2 sequences are MNHEY and SMNVEV (reference sequence). Written as DNA, the CDR3 is TGTGCCAGCAGTTTATCGGGCTATCCCGCCCCCGGGGAGCTGTTTTTT. It codes for CASSLSGYPAPGELFF.

This clone has only one observation. This sequence joins TRBV7-9 and TRBJ1-2; maybe TRBD1 (6 bases). Trimming took off 3 bases at V and 2 bases at J, with 13 bases between the two ends. The CDR3 sequence is 15 residues long. Germline V gene lookup returns CDR1 SEHNR and CDR2 FQNEAQ (reference sequence). As DNA, the CDR3 is TGTGCCAGCAGCTTGTACCCGGACAGCAACTATGGCTACACCTTC. Its translation is CASSLYPDSNYGYTF.

The CDR3 DNA reads as TGTGCCAGCAGCGTAGGGTCAGAGGTGCTAAACACTGAAGCTTTCTTT. Its protein is CASSVGSEVLNTEAFF. This chain joins TRBV9 and TRBJ1-1; D unclear. Germline values: CDR1 SGDLS, CDR2 YYNGEE. The CDR3 runs 16 residues. V was cut by 0 bases and J by 2 bases, with 14 bases left in between.

The V call is TRBV2, the J call TRBJ1-1; D is ambiguous. Trimming removed 3 bases from V and 2 bases from J, with 10 bases in between. This CDR3 region has 14 residues. Looked up from germline, CDR1 is SNHLY and CDR2 is FYNNEI. The CDR3 DNA is TGTGCCAGCAGTGATCAGGTCCTCAACACTGAAGCTTTCTTT. It yields the protein CASSDQVLNTEAFF.

The CDR3 DNA reads TGTGCCGCCTCAAAAGGAGTAACAAACGAGCAGTACTTC. Residues: CAASKGVTNEQYF. This chain uses TRBV28 with TRBJ2-7, with D unclear. Germline V gives CDR1 MDHEN, CDR2 SYDVKM. Trimming removed 11 bases from V and 5 bases from J, with 19 bases in between. The CDR3 consists of 13 residues.

This chain joins TRBV4-2 and TRBJ2-7; perhaps TRBD1 as D (5 bases). Germline-derived CDR1 and CDR2 are LGHNA and YNFKEQ. The CDR3 extends over 17 amino acids. V was clipped by 2 bases and J by 4 bases, with 21 bases between them. The CDR3 coding sequence is TGTGCCAGCAGCCAACAGGGCCTCACCCTGAAACCTTACGAGCAGTACTTC. Residues: CASSQQGLTLKPYEQYF.

The gene calls are TRBV7-8 and TRBJ2-3; TRBD2 aligns across 7 bases. CDR1 SGHVS and CDR2 FQNEAQ come from the germline V gene. CDR3 length: 17 amino acids. J was trimmed by 7 bases and V by 2 bases; bases with no gene match: 15. The CDR3 coding sequence is TGTGCCAGCAGCTTATTGTTCGTGTCGGGGGGACGCAATACGCAGTATTTT. Its protein product is CASSLLFVSGGRNTQYF.

The V call is TRBV9, the J call TRBJ1-1; 7 positions match TRBD1. The V segment lost 0 bases and the J segment 1 base; nucleotides outside the gene matches: 9. This CDR3 region has 17 residues. The V gene's germline CDR1 is SGDLS and CDR2 YYNGEE. CDR3 nucleotides: TGTGCCAGCAGCGTAGGAGACCTGACAGGGCAGAACACTGAAGCTTTCTTT. Translating it yields CASSVGDLTGQNTEAFF.

This clone was found a few times. This probably arose from a read error, given a far larger clone one base away. The sample contains more than one DNA sequence encoding this CDR3. This chain connects TRBV4-1 to TRBJ1-4; D perhaps matches TRBD1 (5 bases). CDR3 length: 13 residues. Germline-derived CDR1 and CDR2 are MGHRA and YSYEKL. Trimming took 0 bases from V and 13 from J, leaving 12 bases between them. The CDR3 region has the DNA TGCGCCAGCAGCCAAGAGGGGGGGGAGAGACTGTTTTTT. Translated, it gives CASSQEGGERLFF.

The rearrangement joins TRBV7-9 to TRBJ2-5; weak D call: TRBD2 (5 bases). Germline CDR1 is SEHNR and CDR2 is FQNEAQ (reference sequence). The CDR3 sequence is 12 residues long. Trimming stripped 5 bases from V and 7 bases from J, with 11 bases between. CDR3 in amino acids: CASSAGARTQYF. The CDR3 DNA follows: TGTGCCAGCAGCGCGGGCGCTCGGACCCAGTACTTC. The full variable domain, its missing parts supplied by reference TRBV7-9 and TRBJ2-5, is DTGVSQNPRHKITKRGQNVTFRCDPISEHNRLYWYRQTLGQGPEFLTYFQNEAQLEKSRLLSDRFSAERPKGSFSTLEIQRTEQGDSAMYLCASSAGARTQYFGPGTRLLVL.

This rearrangement joins TRBV4-3 to TRBJ2-7, with TRBD2 matching 12 bases. V lost 1 base, J lost 4 bases, and 2 bases stayed unmatched. CDR1 LGHNA and CDR2 YSLEER come from the germline V gene. The CDR3 length is 15 residues. The CDR3 coding sequence is TGCGCCAGCAGCCAAGGACTAGCGGGAGTATACGAGCAGTACTTC. It yields the protein CASSQGLAGVYEQYF.

This clone was observed a handful of times. The V and J genes are TRBV19 and TRBJ2-6, with a weak D call TRBD2 (6 bases). This CDR3 spans 17 amino acids. The germline gives CDR1 LNHDA, CDR2 SQIVND (reference sequence). V was pared by 7 bases and J by 1 base, with 17 bases between. CDR3 DNA sequence: TGTGCCAGTAAGGAGGGGCTCTTATTATCTGGGGCCAACGTCCTGACTTTC. Translated: CASKEGLLLSGANVLTF.

V and J are TRBV5-1 and TRBJ2-1; 7 bases are a match to TRBD1. CDR1 is SGHRS, CDR2 YFSETQ, per germline. The CDR3 totals 15 residues. Unmatched junction bases numbered 5, after V lost 0 bases and J lost 5 bases. The CDR3 is CASSLGLQGDNEQFF. CDR3 sequence (DNA): TGCGCCAGCAGCTTGGGTCTCCAGGGGGACAATGAGCAGTTCTTC.

The V gene is TRBV6-4, the J gene TRBJ1-2, with 7 bases matching TRBD1. The CDR3 has 15 residues. Germline assignment: CDR1 MRHNA and CDR2 SNTAGT. The V segment lost 0 bases and the J segment 4 bases; nucleotides outside the gene matches: 5. CDR3 sequence (DNA): TGTGCCAGCAGTGACTCGCCAGGGGGAGTCTATGGCTACACCTTC. Protein sequence: CASSDSPGGVYGYTF.

The chain recombines TRBV15 with TRBJ1-2; 7 bases align to TRBD1. Germline CDR1 reads LNHNV; CDR2 reads YYDKDF (reference sequence). The CDR3 sequence is 15 residues long. Germline trimming cut 5 bases from V and 2 bases from J; bases unmatched to any gene: 8. The CDR3 DNA sequence: TGTGCCACCAGCGCAGACAGGGATCAGAACTATGGCTACACCTTC. Its protein is CATSADRDQNYGYTF.

The gene calls are TRBV6-1 and TRBJ2-7; weak D call: TRBD1 (6 bases). The CDR3 covers 15 residues. The V gene's germline CDR1 is MNHNS and CDR2 SASEGT. V was cut by 6 bases and J by 5 bases, with 20 bases left in between. The CDR3 region is CASSPPPGHLDEQYF. CDR3 nucleotides: TGTGCCAGCAGCCCCCCCCCGGGACATCTAGACGAGCAGTACTTC.

The chain uses TRBV5-6 and TRBJ2-3, with D perhaps TRBD2 (6 bases). V was trimmed by 5 bases and J by 5 bases, leaving 18 bases between them. This CDR3 contains 15 residues. Germline CDR1 reads SGHDT; CDR2 reads YYEEEE. CDR3: CASSSPGLQGDTQYF. The CDR3 region has the DNA TGTGCCAGCAGTTCTCCGGGACTCCAGGGAGATACGCAGTATTTT.

The chain uses TRBV25-1 and TRBJ1-6; 7 bases map to TRBD1. The J segment lost 6 bases and the V segment lost 4 bases, leaving 0 bases of the junction unmatched. Germline V gives CDR1 MGHDK, CDR2 SYGVNS. The CDR3 loop spans 13 amino acids. This CDR3 is CASSGQGNSPLHF. The CDR3 DNA reads TGTGCCAGCAGTGGACAGGGTAATTCACCCCTCCACTTT.